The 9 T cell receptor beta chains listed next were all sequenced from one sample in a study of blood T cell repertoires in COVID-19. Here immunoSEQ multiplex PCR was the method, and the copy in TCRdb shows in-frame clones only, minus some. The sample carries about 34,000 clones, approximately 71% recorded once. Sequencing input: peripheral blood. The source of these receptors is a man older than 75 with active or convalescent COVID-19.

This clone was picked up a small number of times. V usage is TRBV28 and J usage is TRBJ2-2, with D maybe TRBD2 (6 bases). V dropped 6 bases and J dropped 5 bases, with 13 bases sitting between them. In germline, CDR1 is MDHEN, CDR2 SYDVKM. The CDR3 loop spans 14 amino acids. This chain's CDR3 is CASRPGGVTGELFF. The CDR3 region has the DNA TGTGCCAGCAGACCCGGCGGGGTAACCGGGGAGCTGTTTTTT.

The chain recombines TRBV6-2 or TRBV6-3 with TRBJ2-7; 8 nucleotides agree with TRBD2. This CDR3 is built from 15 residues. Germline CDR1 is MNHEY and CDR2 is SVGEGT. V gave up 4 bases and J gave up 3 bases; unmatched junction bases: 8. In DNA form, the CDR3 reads TGTGCCAGCAGTTTCAGCGGGAGCGTTTTCTACGAGCAGTACTTC. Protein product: CASSFSGSVFYEQYF.

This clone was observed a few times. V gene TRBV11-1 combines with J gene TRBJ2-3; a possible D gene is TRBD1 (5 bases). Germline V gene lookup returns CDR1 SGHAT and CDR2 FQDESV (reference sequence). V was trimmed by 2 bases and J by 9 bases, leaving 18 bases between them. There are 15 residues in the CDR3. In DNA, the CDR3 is TGTGCCAGCAGCTTAAAACGGCAGGGTTTCGGGACGCAGTATTTT. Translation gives CASSLKRQGFGTQYF.

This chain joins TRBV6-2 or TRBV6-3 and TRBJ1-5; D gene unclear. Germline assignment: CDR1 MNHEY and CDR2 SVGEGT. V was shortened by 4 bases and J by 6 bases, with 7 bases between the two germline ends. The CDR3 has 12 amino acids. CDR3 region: CASSSGGQPQHF. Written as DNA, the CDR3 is TGTGCCAGCAGTTCCGGCGGTCAGCCCCAGCATTTT.

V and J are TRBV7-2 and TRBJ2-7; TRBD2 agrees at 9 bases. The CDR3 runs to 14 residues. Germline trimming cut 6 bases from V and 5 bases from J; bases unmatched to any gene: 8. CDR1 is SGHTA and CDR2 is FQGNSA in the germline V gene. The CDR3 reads CASRSGLAGNEQYF. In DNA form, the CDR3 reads TGTGCCAGCAGGAGTGGGCTAGCGGGAAACGAGCAGTACTTC.

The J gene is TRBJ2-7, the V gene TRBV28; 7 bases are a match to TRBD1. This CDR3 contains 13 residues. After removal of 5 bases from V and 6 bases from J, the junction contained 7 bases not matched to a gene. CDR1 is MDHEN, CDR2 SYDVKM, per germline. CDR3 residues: CASSLTQGIEQYF. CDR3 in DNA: TGTGCCAGCAGTCTTACACAGGGGATCGAGCAGTACTTC.

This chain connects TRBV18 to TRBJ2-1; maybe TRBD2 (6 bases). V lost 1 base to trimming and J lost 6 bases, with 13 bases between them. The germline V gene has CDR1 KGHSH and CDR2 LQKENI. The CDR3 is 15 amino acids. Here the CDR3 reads CASSPQSTGGNEQFF. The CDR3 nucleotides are TGTGCCAGCTCACCACAGTCGACCGGGGGCAATGAGCAGTTCTTC.

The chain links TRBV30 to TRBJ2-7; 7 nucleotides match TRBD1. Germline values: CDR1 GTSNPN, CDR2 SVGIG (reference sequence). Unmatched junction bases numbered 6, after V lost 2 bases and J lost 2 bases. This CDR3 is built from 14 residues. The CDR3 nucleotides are TGTGCCTGGAGTCCGGGACAGTTTGCCTACGAGCAGTACTTC. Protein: CAWSPGQFAYEQYF.

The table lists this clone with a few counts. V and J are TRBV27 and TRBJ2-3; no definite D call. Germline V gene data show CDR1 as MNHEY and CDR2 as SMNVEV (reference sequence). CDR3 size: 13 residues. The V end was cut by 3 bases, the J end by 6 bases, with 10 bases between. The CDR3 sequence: CASSFVDSDTQYF. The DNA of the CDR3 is TGTGCCAGCAGTTTCGTAGATTCTGATACGCAGTATTTT.